This T cell receptor (beta chain) was recovered during a study of T-cell reconstitution after alpha-beta-depleted transplantation in children. This clonotype has ten or more counts. Its antigen is not identified. The authors prepared the TCRbeta library with unique molecular identifiers. Each CDR3 protein gets one entry after TCRdb re-called the PCR reads with MiXCR. The table lists about 980,000 distinct CDR3 sequences, less than 30% of them singletons. Per germline, CDR1 DFQATT and CDR2 SNEGSKA (reference sequence). V was cut by 8 bases and J by 5 bases, with 18 bases left in between. CDR3 size: 13 residues. Findings and caveats of the study: Surviving recipient T cells and thymic progenitors underlay high day-60 TCRbeta diversity in some patients. Alpha-beta T cells present about two months after transplant were reported to originate from several hundred expanded graft clones. Diversity and T-cell counts at one year after transplant derived mostly from new T cells.

The clonotype comes from a boy younger than two who had a stem cell transplant for SCID, so the T cells may come from the graft donor. The chain joins TRBV20-1 to TRBJ1-2; TRBD1 might be the D (5 bases). Here the sequenced sample was PBMCs, mostly from graft donor cells, taken 360 days after TCRalphabeta/CD19-depleted stem cell transplant. The CDR3 spells CSPSTVLGYGYTF. CDR3 DNA sequence: TGCAGTCCCTCGACAGTGCTAGGGTATGGCTACACCTTC.